The entry that follows covers one TCR beta chain sequence. Profiled with immunoSEQ multiplex PCR; TCRdb holds only in-frame clones, not every one. The table shows approximately 280,000 clones, with about nine tenths occurring only once. These data originate in a study of blood T cell repertoires in COVID-19. The specimen sequenced was peripheral blood. The TCR comes from a man aged 50 to 60 with acute or convalescent COVID-19.

DNA for the CDR3: TGTGCCTGGAGTGACCTAACGGGACAGGGGGCCGGAAACACCATATATTTT. It codes for CAWSDLTGQGAGNTIYF. The gene calls are TRBV30 and TRBJ1-3, with TRBD1 identical over 12 bases. Germline V gives CDR1 GTSNPN, CDR2 SVGIG (reference sequence). V was pared by 1 base and J by 4 bases, with 8 bases of the junction left unmatched. The CDR3 consists of 17 residues.